One and the same sample provided the 12 T cell receptor beta chains below, sequenced in a study of blood T cell repertoires in COVID-19. Only in-frame clones appear in the TCRdb table, and some are missing; sequencing was by immunoSEQ multiplex PCR. The data show roughly 220,000 clones, 80% to 90% seen once. The sequenced sample was PBMCs or T cells enriched from blood (not recorded which). All receptors derive from a woman in her late teens or twenties in a cohort exposed to, infected with or recovered from COVID-19 (not recorded which).

CDR3 sequence (DNA): TGTGCCAGCAGCCCTGAGGGGAGCGGGGGGGCCCCGAACATTCAGTACTTC. It encodes CASSPEGSGGAPNIQYF. This chain joins TRBV3-1 (or the pseudogene TRBV3-2) and TRBJ2-4, with 10 bases matching TRBD2. Trimming cost V 4 bases and J 7 bases; bases outside gene matches: 13. Germline V CDR1 and CDR2: LGHDT, YNNKEL (reference sequence). This CDR3 has 17 amino acids.

This clone was seen a single time. V gene TRBV7-6 combines with J gene TRBJ2-3, with D hard to call. Germline V CDR1 and CDR2: SGHVS, FNYEAQ. The CDR3 has 16 residues. V was pared by 1 base and J by 0 bases, with 11 bases between. The CDR3 nucleotides are TGTGCCAGCAGCTTAGGAAGTGGGCCGAGCACAGATACGCAGTATTTT. It yields the protein CASSLGSGPSTDTQYF.

This clone turned up a few times. This chain links TRBV13 with TRBJ1-2; D is unresolved. There are 16 residues in the CDR3. The germline V gene encodes CDR1 PRHDT and CDR2 FYEKMQ (reference sequence). The germline V and J ends were trimmed by 0 bases and 0 bases, with 11 bases remaining between them. DNA for the CDR3: TGTGCCAGCAGCTTAGGTAGGGAGCTAGCTAACTATGGCTACACCTTC. It translates to CASSLGRELANYGYTF.

V gene TRBV5-6 combines with J gene TRBJ1-1; TRBD1 matches at 8 bases. V shed 1 base, J shed 7 bases, and the junction held 9 bases outside the gene matches. CDR1 is SGHDT and CDR2 is YYEEEE in the germline V gene. The CDR3 is made up of 15 amino acids. The CDR3 DNA sequence: TGTGCCAGCAGCTTGAGAGGCTCAGGGGGCTTTGAAGCTTTCTTT. Protein sequence: CASSLRGSGGFEAFF.

CDR3 DNA: TGTGCCAGCAGCGTAGGAGATAGCAATCAGCCCCAGCATTTT. Translation gives CASSVGDSNQPQHF. V gene TRBV9 combines with J gene TRBJ1-5; D remains ambiguous. V shed 0 bases and J shed 0 bases, with 4 bases lying between them. CDR1 and CDR2 (germline): SGDLS, YYNGEE. This CDR3 has 14 residues.

The rearrangement joins TRBV5-1 to TRBJ2-1; TRBD1 aligns across 7 bases. Germline assignment: CDR1 SGHRS and CDR2 YFSETQ. The J segment lost 5 bases and the V segment lost 2 bases, leaving 4 bases of the junction unmatched. CDR3 length: 14 residues. CDR3 nucleotide sequence: TGCGCCAGCAGCTTACAGGGGATTAACAATGAGCAGTTCTTC. Translating gives CASSLQGINNEQFF. The complete variable domain, with remaining parts taken from reference TRBV5-1 and TRBJ2-1, reads KAGVTQTPRYLIKTRGQQVTLSCSPISGHRSVSWYQQTPGQGLQFLFEYFSETQRNKGNFPGRFSGRQFSNSRSEMNVSTLELGDSALYLCASSLQGINNEQFFGPGTRLTVL.

The V call is TRBV5-1, the J call TRBJ1-6; TRBD1 is a possible D gene (5 bases). V lost 5 bases and J 0 bases, leaving 12 bases between the germline ends. CDR1 and CDR2 (germline): SGHRS, YFSETQ. This CDR3 is built from 16 residues. CDR3: CASSLGRLSYNSPLHF. CDR3 nucleotides: TGCGCCAGCAGTCTGGGGCGTCTCTCCTATAATTCACCCCTCCACTTT.

The chain has TRBV28 and TRBJ1-4, with D possibly being TRBD1 (5 bases). V lost 6 bases to trimming and J lost 0 bases, with 11 bases between them. Germline V CDR1 and CDR2: MDHEN, SYDVKM. The CDR3 sequence is 15 residues long. CDR3 nucleotide sequence: TGTGCCAGCAGCCCCCCGGGGGCAACTAATGAAAAACTGTTTTTT. Translating gives CASSPPGATNEKLFF.

The V and J genes are TRBV28 and TRBJ2-3; the D gene is possibly TRBD2 (5 bases). Germline CDR1 MDHEN, CDR2 SYDVKM. The V gene lost 3 bases and the J gene lost 0 bases, with 7 bases spanning the gap. The CDR3 is made up of 14 amino acids. DNA of the CDR3: TGTGCCAGCAGTTTGCGGGTTAGCACAGATACGCAGTATTTT. It codes for CASSLRVSTDTQYF. The variable domain in full, completed from reference TRBV28 and TRBJ2-3, reads DVKVTQSSRYLVKRTGEKVFLECVQDMDHENMFWYRQDPGLGLRLIYFSYDVKMKEKGDIPEGYSVSREKKERFSLILESASTNQTSMYLCASSLRVSTDTQYFGPGTRLTVL.

This rearrangement joins TRBV19 to TRBJ1-3, with D possibly matching TRBD1 (5 bases). CDR1 is LNHDA and CDR2 is SQIVND in the germline V gene (reference sequence). Trimming took off 4 bases at V and 0 bases at J, with 13 bases between the two ends. The CDR3 totals 16 residues. The CDR3 protein is CASSTRQRPSGNTIYF. CDR3 DNA sequence: TGTGCCAGTAGTACCCGACAGCGTCCCTCTGGAAACACCATATATTTT.

The gene calls are TRBV11-1 and TRBJ2-3; the D gene is possibly TRBD1 (6 bases). Per germline, CDR1 SGHAT and CDR2 FQDESV (reference sequence). The V end lost 6 bases, the J end lost 2 bases, and 18 bases lay between the germline ends. The CDR3 totals 16 residues. The CDR3 region has the DNA TGTGCCAGCAGGCAGGGGAGCGGCAAGCCCACAGATACGCAGTATTTT. Protein product: CASRQGSGKPTDTQYF.

The J gene is TRBJ2-3, the V gene TRBV7-9; D may be TRBD2 (6 bases). V gave up 5 bases and J gave up 6 bases, with 18 bases separating them. Germline V gene sequence: CDR1 SEHNR, CDR2 FQNEAQ (reference sequence). CDR3 size: 15 residues. The CDR3 reads CASSAQGGISDTQYF. The CDR3 nucleotides are TGTGCCAGCAGCGCGCAGGGCGGGATCAGTGATACGCAGTATTTT.